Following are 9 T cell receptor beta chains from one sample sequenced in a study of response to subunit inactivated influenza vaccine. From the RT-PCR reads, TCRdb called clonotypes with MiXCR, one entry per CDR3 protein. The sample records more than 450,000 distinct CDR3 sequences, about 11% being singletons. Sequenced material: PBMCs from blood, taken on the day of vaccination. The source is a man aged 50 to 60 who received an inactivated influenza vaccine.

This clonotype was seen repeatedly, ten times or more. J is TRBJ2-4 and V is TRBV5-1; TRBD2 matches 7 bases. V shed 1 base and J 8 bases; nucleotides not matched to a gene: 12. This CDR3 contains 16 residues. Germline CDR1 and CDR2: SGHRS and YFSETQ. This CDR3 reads CASSLSVTAAGDIQYF. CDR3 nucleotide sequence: TGCGCCAGCAGCTTGTCGGTAACGGCCGCGGGGGACATTCAGTACTTC. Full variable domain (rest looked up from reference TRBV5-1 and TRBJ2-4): KAGVTQTPRYLIKTRGQQVTLSCSPISGHRSVSWYQQTPGQGLQFLFEYFSETQRNKGNFPGRFSGRQFSNSRSEMNVSTLELGDSALYLCASSLSVTAAGDIQYFGAGTRLSVL.

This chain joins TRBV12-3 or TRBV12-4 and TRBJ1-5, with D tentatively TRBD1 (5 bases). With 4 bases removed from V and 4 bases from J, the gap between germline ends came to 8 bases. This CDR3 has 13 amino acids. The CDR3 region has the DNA TGTGCCAGCAGTTCGACAGCTAATCAGCCCCAGCATTTT. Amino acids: CASSSTANQPQHF.

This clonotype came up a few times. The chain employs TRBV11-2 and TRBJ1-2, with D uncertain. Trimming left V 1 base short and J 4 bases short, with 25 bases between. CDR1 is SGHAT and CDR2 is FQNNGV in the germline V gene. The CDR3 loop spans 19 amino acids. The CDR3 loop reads CASSLGPPSMAEATYGYTF. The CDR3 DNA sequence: TGTGCCAGCAGCTTAGGACCCCCCAGTATGGCAGAAGCGACCTATGGCTACACCTTC. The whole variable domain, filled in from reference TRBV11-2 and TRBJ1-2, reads EAGVAQSPRYKIIEKRQSVAFWCNPISGHATLYWYQQILGQGPKLLIQFQNNGVVDDSQLPKDRFSAERLKGVDSTLKIQPAKLEDSAVYLCASSLGPPSMAEATYGYTFGSGTRLTVV.

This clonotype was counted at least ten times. The CDR3 loop reads CASSFTGLNTGELFF. The CDR3 DNA sequence: TGTGCCAGCAGTTTTACGGGGCTGAACACCGGGGAGCTGTTTTTT. The chain employs TRBV12-3 or TRBV12-4 and TRBJ2-2; D may correspond to TRBD1 or TRBD2 (5 bases each). CDR3 length: 15 amino acids. Between the trimmed V and J ends, which lost 3 bases and 1 base, there was a span of 9 bases.

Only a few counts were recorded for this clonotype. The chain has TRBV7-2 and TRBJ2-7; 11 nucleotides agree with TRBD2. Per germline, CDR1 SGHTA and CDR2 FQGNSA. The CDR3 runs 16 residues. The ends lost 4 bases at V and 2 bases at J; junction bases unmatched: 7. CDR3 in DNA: TGTGCCAGCAGCTCAATACTAGCGGGAGCCCCCTACGAGCAGTACTTC. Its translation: CASSSILAGAPYEQYF.

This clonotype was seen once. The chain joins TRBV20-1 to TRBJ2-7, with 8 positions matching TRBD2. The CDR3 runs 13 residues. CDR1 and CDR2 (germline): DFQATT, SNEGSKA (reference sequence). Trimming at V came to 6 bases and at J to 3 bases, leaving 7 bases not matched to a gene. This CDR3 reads CSAPTSGHYEQYF. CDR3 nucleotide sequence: TGCAGTGCACCCACTAGCGGACACTACGAGCAGTACTTC.

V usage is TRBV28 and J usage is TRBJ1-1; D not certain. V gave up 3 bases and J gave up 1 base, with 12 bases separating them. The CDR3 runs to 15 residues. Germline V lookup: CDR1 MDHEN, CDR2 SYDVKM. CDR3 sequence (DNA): TGTGCCAGCAGTTTGCGCGGGATGGGGAACACTGAAGCTTTCTTT. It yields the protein CASSLRGMGNTEAFF.

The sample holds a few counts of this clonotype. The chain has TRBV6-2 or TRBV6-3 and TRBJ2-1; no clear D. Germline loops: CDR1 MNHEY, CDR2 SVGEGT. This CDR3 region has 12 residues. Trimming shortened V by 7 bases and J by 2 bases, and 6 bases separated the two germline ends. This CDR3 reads CASNSPYNEQFF. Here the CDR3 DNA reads TGTGCCAGCAATTCCCCCTACAATGAGCAGTTCTTC.

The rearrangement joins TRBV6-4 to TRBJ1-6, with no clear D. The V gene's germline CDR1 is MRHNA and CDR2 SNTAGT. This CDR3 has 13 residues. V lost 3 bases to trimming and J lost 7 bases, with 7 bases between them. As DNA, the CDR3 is TGTGCCAGCAGTGAGGACCTGAATTCACCCCTCCACTTT. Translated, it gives CASSEDLNSPLHF.